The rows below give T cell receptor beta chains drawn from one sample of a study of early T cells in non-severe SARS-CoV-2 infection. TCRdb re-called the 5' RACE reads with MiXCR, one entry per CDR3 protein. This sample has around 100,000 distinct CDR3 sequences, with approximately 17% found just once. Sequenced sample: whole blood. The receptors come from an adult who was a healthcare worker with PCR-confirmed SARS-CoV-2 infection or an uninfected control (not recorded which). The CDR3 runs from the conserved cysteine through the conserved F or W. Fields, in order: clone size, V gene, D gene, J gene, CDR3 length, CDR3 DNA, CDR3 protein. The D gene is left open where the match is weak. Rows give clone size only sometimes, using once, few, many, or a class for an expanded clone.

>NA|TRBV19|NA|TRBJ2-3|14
TGTGCCAGTAAAGTAAGGGTCTTGGCAGATACGCAGTATTTT
CASKVRVLADTQYF
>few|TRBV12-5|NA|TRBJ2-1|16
TGTGCTAGTGGTTTCCTAGTTGGGGCACTAAACAATGAGCAGTTCTTC
CASGFLVGALNNEQFF
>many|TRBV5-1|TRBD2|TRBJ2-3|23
TGCGCCAGCAGCCTTACTGAGGGACAGGGAATCGGGACTAGCGGGATGACGACAGATACGCAGTATTTT
CASSLTEGQGIGTSGMTTDTQYF
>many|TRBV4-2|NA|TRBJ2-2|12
TGTGCCAGCAGCTTAGGAGCCGGGGAGCTGTTTTTT
CASSLGAGELFF
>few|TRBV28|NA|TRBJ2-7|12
TGTGCCAGCAGTCCATCCAGCAGGGAGCAGTACTTC
CASSPSSREQYF
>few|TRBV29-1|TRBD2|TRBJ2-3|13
TGCAGCGGTCAAGCGGGATACACAGATACGCAGTATTTT
CSGQAGYTDTQYF
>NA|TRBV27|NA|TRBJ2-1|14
TGTGCCAGCAGCCAGGTAGGGGTATCCAATGAGCAGTTCTTC
CASSQVGVSNEQFF
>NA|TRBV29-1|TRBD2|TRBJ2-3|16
TGCAGCGTCCTCCTGCTAGATAGCGGGAATTCAGATACGCAGTATTTT
CSVLLLDSGNSDTQYF
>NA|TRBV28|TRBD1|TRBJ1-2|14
TGTGCCAGCGACCGGACAGGCCTACACTATGGCTACACCTTC
CASDRTGLHYGYTF
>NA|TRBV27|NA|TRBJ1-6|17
TGTGCCAGCAGACCCTCTGACATGGGGTTCTATAATTCACCCCTCCACTTT
CASRPSDMGFYNSPLHF
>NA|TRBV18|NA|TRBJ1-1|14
TGTGCCAGCTCACCACCTCCCGGATTCACTGAAGCTTTCTTT
CASSPPPGFTEAFF
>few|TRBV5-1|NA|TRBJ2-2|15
TGCGCCAGCCGCCCTCTGGCGGCGAACACCGGGGAGCTGTTTTTT
CASRPLAANTGELFF
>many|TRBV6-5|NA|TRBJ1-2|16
TGTGCCAGCAGTTACAGGGAAATAACTCAGAACTATGGCTACACCTTC
CASSYREITQNYGYTF
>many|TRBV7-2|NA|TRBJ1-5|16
TGTGCCAGCAGCTTCGGCACAATACATAGCAATCAGCCCCAGCATTTT
CASSFGTIHSNQPQHF
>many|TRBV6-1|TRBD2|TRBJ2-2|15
TGTGCCAGCAGTGAAGGCGGGAGTGAGGCCGGGGAGCTGTTTTTT
CASSEGGSEAGELFF
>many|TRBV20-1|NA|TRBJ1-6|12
TGCAGCGCTTACGCAGAGAGTTCACCCCTCCACTTT
CSAYAESSPLHF
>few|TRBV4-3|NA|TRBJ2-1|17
TGCGCCAGCAGCCAAGATTTGAACGGGAGCCCCGGAAATGAGCAGTTCTTC
CASSQDLNGSPGNEQFF
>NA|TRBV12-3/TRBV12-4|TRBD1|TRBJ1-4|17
TGTGCCAGCAGTCCCAGACAGGGGTTGACAACTAATGAAAAACTGTTTTTT
CASSPRQGLTTNEKLFF
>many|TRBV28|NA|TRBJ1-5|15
TGTGCCAGCAGTTTTTCTTACGGAAGCAATCAGCCCCAGCATTTT
CASSFSYGSNQPQHF
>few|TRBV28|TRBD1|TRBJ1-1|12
TGTGCCAGCAGTTGGGACAGCAGCCAAGCTTTCTTT
CASSWDSSQAFF
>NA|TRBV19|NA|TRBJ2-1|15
TGTGCCAGTAGTATTAGTTTATCCTCCTACAATGAGCAGTTCTTC
CASSISLSSYNEQFF
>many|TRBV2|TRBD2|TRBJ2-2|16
TGTGCCAGCAGTCCTCGTGGCGGGAGTAACACCGGGGAGCTGTTTTTT
CASSPRGGSNTGELFF
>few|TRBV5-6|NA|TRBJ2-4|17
TGTGCCAGCAGCTGGGTCTCAACAGGGAGAGCCAAAAACATTCAGTACTTC
CASSWVSTGRAKNIQYF
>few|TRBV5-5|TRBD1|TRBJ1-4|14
TGTGCCAGCAGCTTGGACAGGGGGGTTGAAAAACTGTTTTTT
CASSLDRGVEKLFF
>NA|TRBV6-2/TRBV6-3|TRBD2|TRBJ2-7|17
TGTGCCAGCAGTTATCGTCCGGGGGGGGACTACTCCTACGAGCAGTACTTC
CASSYRPGGDYSYEQYF
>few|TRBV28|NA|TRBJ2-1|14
TGTGCCACCGTATTGGGGGGCGAAGGCAATGAGCAGTTCTTC
CATVLGGEGNEQFF
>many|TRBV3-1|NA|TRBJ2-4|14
TGTGCCAGCAGCCAAGGGCTAGCCAAAAACATTCAGTACTTC
CASSQGLAKNIQYF
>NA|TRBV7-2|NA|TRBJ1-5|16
TGTGCCAGCAGCTTAGTTGGGGGTGCGATGAATCAGCCCCAGCATTTT
CASSLVGGAMNQPQHF
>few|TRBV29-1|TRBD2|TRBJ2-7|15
TGCAGCGTCGTCGGGGCTAGCGGGAGGATCTACGAGCAGTACTTC
CSVVGASGRIYEQYF
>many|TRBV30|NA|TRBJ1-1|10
TGTGCCGGCTATGGCACTGAAGCTTTCTTT
CAGYGTEAFF